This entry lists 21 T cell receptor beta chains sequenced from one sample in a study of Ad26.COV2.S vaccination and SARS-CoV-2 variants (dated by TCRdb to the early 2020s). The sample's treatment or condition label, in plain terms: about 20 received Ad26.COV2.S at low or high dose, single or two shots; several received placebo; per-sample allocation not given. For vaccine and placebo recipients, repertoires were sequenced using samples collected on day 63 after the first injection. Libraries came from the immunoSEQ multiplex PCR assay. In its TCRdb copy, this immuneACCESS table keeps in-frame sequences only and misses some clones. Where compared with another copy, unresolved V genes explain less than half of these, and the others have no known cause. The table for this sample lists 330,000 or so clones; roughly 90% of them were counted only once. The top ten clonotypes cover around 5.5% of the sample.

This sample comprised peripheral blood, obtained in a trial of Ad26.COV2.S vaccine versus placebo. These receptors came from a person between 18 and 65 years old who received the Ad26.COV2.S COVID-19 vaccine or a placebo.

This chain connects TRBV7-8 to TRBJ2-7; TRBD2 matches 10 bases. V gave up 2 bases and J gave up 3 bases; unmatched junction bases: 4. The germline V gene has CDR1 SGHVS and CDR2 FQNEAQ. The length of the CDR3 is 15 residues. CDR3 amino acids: CASSLIAGGFYEQYV. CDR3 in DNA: TGTGCCAGCAGCTTAATAGCGGGAGGATTCTACGAGCAGTACGTC.

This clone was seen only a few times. The CDR3 sequence: CAISESTRNGYTF. The CDR3 nucleotides read TGTGCCATCAGTGAATCGACCCGGAATGGCTACACCTTC. V and J are TRBV10-3 and TRBJ1-2, with D uncertain. With 3 bases removed from V and 6 bases from J, the gap between germline ends came to 11 bases. Germline V gene data show CDR1 as ENHRY and CDR2 as SYGVKD. CDR3 length: 13 residues.

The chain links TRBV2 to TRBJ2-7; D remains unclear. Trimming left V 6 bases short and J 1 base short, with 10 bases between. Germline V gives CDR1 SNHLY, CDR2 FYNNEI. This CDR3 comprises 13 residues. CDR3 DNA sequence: TGTGCCAGCAGATCCACAGCTTCCTACGAGCAGTACTTC. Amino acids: CASRSTASYEQYF.

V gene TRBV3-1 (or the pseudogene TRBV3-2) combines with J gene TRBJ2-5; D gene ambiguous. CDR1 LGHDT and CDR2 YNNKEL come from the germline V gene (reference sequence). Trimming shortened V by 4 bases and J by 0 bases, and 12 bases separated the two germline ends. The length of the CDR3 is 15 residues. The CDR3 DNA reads TGTGCCAGCAGCCCTGGAGCCCGGTACCAAGAGACCCAGTACTTC. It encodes CASSPGARYQETQYF.

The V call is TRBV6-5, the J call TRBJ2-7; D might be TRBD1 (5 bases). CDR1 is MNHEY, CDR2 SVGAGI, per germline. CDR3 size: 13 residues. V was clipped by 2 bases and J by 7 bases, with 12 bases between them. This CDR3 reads CASSYGAIEEQYF. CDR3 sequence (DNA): TGTGCCAGCAGTTACGGGGCCATTGAAGAGCAGTACTTC.

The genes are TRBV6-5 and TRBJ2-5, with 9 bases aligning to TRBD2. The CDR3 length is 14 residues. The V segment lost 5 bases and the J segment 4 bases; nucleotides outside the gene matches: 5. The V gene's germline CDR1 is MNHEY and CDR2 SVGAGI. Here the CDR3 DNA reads TGTGCCAGCAGTACCAGCGGGGGGCTAGAGACCCAGTACTTC. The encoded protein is CASSTSGGLETQYF.

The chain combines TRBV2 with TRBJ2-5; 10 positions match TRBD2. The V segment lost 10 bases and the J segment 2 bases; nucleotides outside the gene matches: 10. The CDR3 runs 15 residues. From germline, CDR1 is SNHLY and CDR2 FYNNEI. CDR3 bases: TGTGCCACCCTGCCTAGCGGGGGAGTTCAAGAGACCCAGTACTTC. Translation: CATLPSGGVQETQYF. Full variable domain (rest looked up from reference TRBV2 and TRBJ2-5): EPEVTQTPSHQVTQMGQEVILRCVPISNHLYFYWYRQILGQKVEFLVSFYNNEISEKSEIFDDQFSVERPDGSNFTLKIRSTKLEDSAMYFCATLPSGGVQETQYFGPGTRLLVL.

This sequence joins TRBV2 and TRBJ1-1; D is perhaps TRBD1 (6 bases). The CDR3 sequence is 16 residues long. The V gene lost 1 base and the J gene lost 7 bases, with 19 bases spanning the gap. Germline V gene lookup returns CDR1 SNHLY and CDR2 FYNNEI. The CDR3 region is CASSEVSNREENEAFF. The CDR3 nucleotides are TGTGCCAGCAGTGAAGTTAGCAACAGGGAGGAGAATGAAGCTTTCTTT.

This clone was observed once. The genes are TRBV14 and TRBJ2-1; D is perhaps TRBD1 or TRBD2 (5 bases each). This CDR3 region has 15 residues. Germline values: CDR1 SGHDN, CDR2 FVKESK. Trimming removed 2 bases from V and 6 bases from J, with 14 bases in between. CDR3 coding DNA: TGTGCCAGCAGCCAATCCCGGGGCATCCTCAATGAGCAGTTCTTC. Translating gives CASSQSRGILNEQFF.

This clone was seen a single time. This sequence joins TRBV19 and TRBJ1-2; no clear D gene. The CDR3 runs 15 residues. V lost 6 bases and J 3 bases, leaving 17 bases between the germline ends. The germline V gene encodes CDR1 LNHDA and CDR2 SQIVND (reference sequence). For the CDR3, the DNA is TGTGCCAGTAGGGGCGAGGAGTTTCTTTACTATGGCTACACCTTC. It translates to CASRGEEFLYYGYTF.

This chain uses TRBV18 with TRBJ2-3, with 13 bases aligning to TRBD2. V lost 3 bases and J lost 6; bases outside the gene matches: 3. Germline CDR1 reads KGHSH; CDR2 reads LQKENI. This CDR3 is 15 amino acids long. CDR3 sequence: CASSPGLAGSDTQYF. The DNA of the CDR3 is TGTGCCAGCTCACCGGGACTAGCGGGATCGGATACGCAGTATTTT.

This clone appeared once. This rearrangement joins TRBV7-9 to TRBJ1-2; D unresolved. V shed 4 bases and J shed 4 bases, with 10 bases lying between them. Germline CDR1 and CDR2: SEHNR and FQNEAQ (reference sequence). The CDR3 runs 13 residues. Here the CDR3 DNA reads TGTGCCAGCAGCTCCCTTGTTGGCTATGGCTACACCTTC. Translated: CASSSLVGYGYTF.

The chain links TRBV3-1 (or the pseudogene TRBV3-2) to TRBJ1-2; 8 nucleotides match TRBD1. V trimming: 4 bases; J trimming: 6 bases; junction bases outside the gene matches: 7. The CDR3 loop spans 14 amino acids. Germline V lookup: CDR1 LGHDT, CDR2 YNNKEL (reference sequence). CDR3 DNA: TGTGCCAGCAGCCTTGTGGACAGGGCTAATGGCTACACCTTC. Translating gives CASSLVDRANGYTF.

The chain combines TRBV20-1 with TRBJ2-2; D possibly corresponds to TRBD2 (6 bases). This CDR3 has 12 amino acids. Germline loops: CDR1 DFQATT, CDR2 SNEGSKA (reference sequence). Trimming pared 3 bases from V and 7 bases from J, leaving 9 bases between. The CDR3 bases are TGCAGTGCTAGTCTAGCGATCGGGGAGCTGTTTTTT. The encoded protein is CSASLAIGELFF.

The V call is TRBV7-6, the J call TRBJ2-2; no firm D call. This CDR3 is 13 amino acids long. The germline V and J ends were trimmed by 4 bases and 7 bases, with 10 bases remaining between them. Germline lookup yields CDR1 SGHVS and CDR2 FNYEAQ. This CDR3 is CASSYLGSGELFF. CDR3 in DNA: TGTGCCAGCAGCTATCTCGGTAGCGGGGAGCTGTTTTTT.

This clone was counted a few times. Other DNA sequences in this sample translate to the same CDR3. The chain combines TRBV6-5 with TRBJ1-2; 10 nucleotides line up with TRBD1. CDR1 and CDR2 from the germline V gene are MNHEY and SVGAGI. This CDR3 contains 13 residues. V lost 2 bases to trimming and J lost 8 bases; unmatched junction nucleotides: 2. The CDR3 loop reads CASSYGQGVGYTF. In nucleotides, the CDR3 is TGTGCCAGCAGTTACGGACAGGGGGTAGGCTACACCTTC.

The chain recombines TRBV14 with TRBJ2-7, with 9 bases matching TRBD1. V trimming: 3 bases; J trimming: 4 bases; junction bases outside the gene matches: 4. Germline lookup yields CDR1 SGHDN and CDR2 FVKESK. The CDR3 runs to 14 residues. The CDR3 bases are TGTGCCAGCAGCCAGATGACAGGGGGTTACGAGCAGTACTTC. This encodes CASSQMTGGYEQYF. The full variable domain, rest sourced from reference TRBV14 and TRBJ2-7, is EAGVTQFPSHSVIEKGQTVTLRCDPISGHDNLYWYRRVMGKEIKFLLHFVKESKQDESGMPNNRFLAERTGGTYSTLKVQPAELEDSGVYFCASSQMTGGYEQYFGPGTRLTVT.

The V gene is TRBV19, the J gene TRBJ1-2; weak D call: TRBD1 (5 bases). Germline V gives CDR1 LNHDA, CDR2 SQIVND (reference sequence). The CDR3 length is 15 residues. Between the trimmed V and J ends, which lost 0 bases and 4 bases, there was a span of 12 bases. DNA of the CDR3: TGTGCCAGTAGTATAGATACTACGGGGGGCTATGGCTACACCTTC. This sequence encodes CASSIDTTGGYGYTF.

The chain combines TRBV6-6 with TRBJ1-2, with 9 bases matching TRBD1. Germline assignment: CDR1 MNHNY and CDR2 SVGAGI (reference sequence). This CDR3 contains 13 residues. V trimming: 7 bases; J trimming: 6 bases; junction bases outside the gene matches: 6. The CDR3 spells CASNIRTGDGYTF. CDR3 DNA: TGTGCCAGCAACATACGGACAGGGGATGGCTACACCTTC.

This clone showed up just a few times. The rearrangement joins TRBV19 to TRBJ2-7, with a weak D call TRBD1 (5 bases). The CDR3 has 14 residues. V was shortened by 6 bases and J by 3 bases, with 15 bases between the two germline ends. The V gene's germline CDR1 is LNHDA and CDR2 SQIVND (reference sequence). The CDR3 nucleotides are TGTGCCAGTAGGCCCGACAGATGGAACTACGAGCAGTACTTC. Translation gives CASRPDRWNYEQYF.

The CDR3, as DNA: TGTGCCAGTGGGGAGGAAGGACTAGCGGGGTTCTATGAGCAGTTCTTC. Translated: CASGEEGLAGFYEQFF. The chain links TRBV27 to TRBJ2-1, with 12 bases aligning to TRBD2. The CDR3 has 16 amino acids. The germline V gene has CDR1 MNHEY and CDR2 SMNVEV (reference sequence). The trim removed 9 bases at V and 8 bases at J, leaving 14 bases unmatched.